The 8 T cell receptor beta chains below come from one sample, sequenced in a study of PD-1 blockade in classical Hodgkin lymphoma (dated by TCRdb to about 2020). Reading the label with the study, this specimen's time point is: cycle 4 day 1 (C4D1), after less than seven weeks of nivolumab. Every trial patient had relapsed following autologous stem cell transplantation, and prior brentuximab vedotin exposure was what differed among cohorts A, B and C. To prepare the library, the immunoSEQ multiplex PCR assay was applied. TCRdb stores this immuneACCESS table with in-frame sequences only. Part of the clones is absent; in the studies checked, under half of the shortfall reflects unresolved V genes, and no reason is known for the rest. The sample records tens of thousands of clones, approximately 80% of which are singletons. The ten most abundant clones make up about 18% of the sample. This specimen consisted of peripheral blood mononuclear cells (PBMCs), obtained before the fourth cycle of nivolumab. These TCRs come from a human donor with classical Hodgkin lymphoma.

The rearrangement links TRBV6-5 to TRBJ2-5, with 8 positions matching TRBD2. Germline CDR1 reads MNHEY; CDR2 reads SVGAGI. Germline trimming cut 3 bases from V and 5 bases from J; bases unmatched to any gene: 8. The CDR3 spans 15 residues. The CDR3 DNA reads as TGTGCCAGCAGTTATTATCCCGGGGGGGTTGAGACCCAGTACTTC. Its protein is CASSYYPGGVETQYF.

The CDR3 region has the DNA TGTGCCAGCAGCAATGTCCAAGAGCCTACGAGATCGTACTTC. This sequence encodes CASSNVQEPTRSYF. This rearrangement joins TRBV21-1 to TRBJ2-7; the table gives TRBD2 as D, unverified against the DNA. TRBV21-1 is shown as a pseudogene. The CDR3 covers 14 residues.

The genes are TRBV5-1 and TRBJ2-5; 11 nucleotides match TRBD2. This CDR3 is 15 amino acids long. With V trimmed by 4 bases and J by 4 bases, 6 bases remained unmatched. Per germline, CDR1 SGHRS and CDR2 YFSETQ. The CDR3 DNA sequence: TGCGCCAGCAGCCCGACTAGCGGGGTCTCAGAGACCCAGTACTTC. It codes for CASSPTSGVSETQYF. Full variable domain (remainder filled in from reference TRBV5-1 and TRBJ2-5): KAGVTQTPRYLIKTRGQQVTLSCSPISGHRSVSWYQQTPGQGLQFLFEYFSETQRNKGNFPGRFSGRQFSNSRSEMNVSTLELGDSALYLCASSPTSGVSETQYFGPGTRLLVL.

This sequence joins TRBV30 and TRBJ2-7; D unresolved. Germline V gene data show CDR1 as GTSNPN and CDR2 as SVGIG (reference sequence). The CDR3 loop spans 14 amino acids. Trimming took off 0 bases at V and 5 bases at J, with 14 bases between the two ends. The CDR3 DNA reads as TGTGCCTGGAGTGTACCCGGTCTAGGGAACGAGCAGTACTTC. Protein sequence: CAWSVPGLGNEQYF.

In its sample, this clone was seen once. The chain carries TRBV15 and TRBJ1-1, with D unresolved. Trimming took 4 bases from V and 3 from J, leaving 9 bases between them. Germline loops: CDR1 LNHNV, CDR2 YYDKDF (reference sequence). The CDR3 contains 13 residues. The CDR3 reads CATSTGSHTEAFF. As DNA, the CDR3 is TGTGCCACCAGCACAGGATCCCACACTGAAGCTTTCTTT.

The rearrangement joins TRBV28 to TRBJ2-1; 7 bases are a match to TRBD2. This CDR3 has 16 amino acids. V dropped 5 bases and J dropped 2; count of bases not matched to a gene: 9. The V gene's germline CDR1 is MDHEN and CDR2 SYDVKM. CDR3 protein: CASSTIIGTTYNEQFF. The DNA for the CDR3 is TGTGCCAGCAGTACGATCATAGGGACTACCTACAATGAGCAGTTCTTC. The variable domain in full, completed from reference TRBV28 and TRBJ2-1, reads DVKVTQSSRYLVKRTGEKVFLECVQDMDHENMFWYRQDPGLGLRLIYFSYDVKMKEKGDIPEGYSVSREKKERFSLILESASTNQTSMYLCASSTIIGTTYNEQFFGPGTRLTVL.

This chain connects TRBV28 to TRBJ2-3; D not resolved. V was clipped by 4 bases and J by 7 bases, with 15 bases between them. The CDR3 has 14 amino acids. Germline V CDR1 and CDR2: MDHEN, SYDVKM. The CDR3 DNA reads as TGTGCCAGCAGTTCCGCGACTGCACAGAATACGCAGTATTTT. As protein: CASSSATAQNTQYF.

This clone was counted a few times. The chain has TRBV4-3 and TRBJ2-2; TRBD1 agrees at 9 bases. This CDR3 is 15 amino acids long. Germline V lookup: CDR1 LGHNA, CDR2 YSLEER. V was pared by 0 bases and J by 6 bases, with 2 bases of the junction left unmatched. CDR3 DNA: TGCGCCAGCAGCCAAGAAGGGACAGGGTCCGGGGAGCTGTTTTTT. Amino acids: CASSQEGTGSGELFF.